The 11 T cell receptor beta chains listed next were all sequenced from one sample in a study of T-cell memory formation after mild COVID-19 (dated by TCRdb to about 2021). The library relied on 5' RACE. TCRdb shows the sequencer as Illumina NovaSeq 6000. TCRdb handled the public reads itself, with Q25 trimming in fastp and clone calling in MiXCR, and kept productive beta chains. Entries are consolidated by CDR3 protein sequence, retaining the most common genes and DNA. This sample comprises 390,000 or so distinct CDR3 sequences, about a sixth of them detected only once. The ten most abundant clones make up under 25% of the sample. The sequencing input was PBMCs or a T cell subset sorted from them (not recorded which). These receptors all come from a man aged 18 to 30 who had mild COVID-19 (a few samples of this study predate the infection). The sample titles of this study are shuffled in the database, so cell type and time point are left out; the donor was told from shared clones.

This clonotype was counted between two and nine times. The J gene is TRBJ1-1, the V gene TRBV28, with 7 bases matching TRBD1. Germline CDR1 is MDHEN and CDR2 is SYDVKM. The length of the CDR3 is 15 residues. The trim removed 5 bases at V and 2 bases at J, leaving 8 bases unmatched. The DNA of the CDR3 is TGTGCCAGCAGTGCCGAGACAGGGTACAACACTGAAGCTTTCTTT. The encoded protein is CASSAETGYNTEAFF.

The chain joins TRBV7-3 to TRBJ2-2; D possibly corresponds to TRBD1 (6 bases). V was shortened by 5 bases and J by 0 bases, with 13 bases between the two germline ends. From germline, CDR1 is SGHTA and CDR2 FQGTGA. The CDR3 length is 16 residues. CDR3 DNA sequence: TGTGCCAGCAGCCGCGGACAGCCCGCGAACACCGGGGAGCTGTTTTTT. Encoded protein: CASSRGQPANTGELFF.

This clonotype was recorded a few times. The V and J genes are TRBV10-3 and TRBJ1-1; weak D call: TRBD1 (5 bases). The V gene's germline CDR1 is ENHRY and CDR2 SYGVKD. The V and J ends lost 8 bases and 4 bases respectively, with 23 bases between them. The CDR3 has 16 residues. The DNA of the CDR3 is TGTGCCATCCGGGGTCACCGGGACGTCGAGGGCACTGAAGCTTTCTTT. Amino acids: CAIRGHRDVEGTEAFF.

CDR3 sequence reads: CASSQDGDSPLHF. CDR3 DNA sequence: TGCGCCAGCAGCCAAGACGGGGACTCACCCCTCCACTTT. The gene calls are TRBV4-3 and TRBJ1-6; D is possibly TRBD1 (5 bases). The CDR3 sequence is 13 residues long. Trimming cost V 0 bases and J 10 bases, with 7 bases left between them. Germline CDR1 reads LGHNA; CDR2 reads YSLEER.

This chain links TRBV12-3 or TRBV12-4 with TRBJ1-1; weak D call: TRBD1 (6 bases). V was clipped by 6 bases and J by 6 bases, with 14 bases between them. This CDR3 is 13 amino acids long. The CDR3 sequence: CASSRAGHPEAFF. The CDR3 nucleotides read TGTGCCAGCAGCAGGGCGGGACACCCTGAAGCTTTCTTT.

The chain employs TRBV2 and TRBJ2-1; D call uncertain. This CDR3 region has 14 residues. Trimming left V 4 bases short and J 0 bases short, with 7 bases between. CDR1 SNHLY and CDR2 FYNNEI come from the germline V gene. CDR3 sequence: CASSVESSYNEQFF. CDR3 nucleotides: TGTGCCAGCAGTGTTGAGAGCTCCTACAATGAGCAGTTCTTC.

This clonotype came up a few times. The genes are TRBV10-3 and TRBJ1-1; 9 bases agree with TRBD1. Trimming cost V 0 bases and J 4 bases; bases outside gene matches: 9. Germline V gene sequence: CDR1 ENHRY, CDR2 SYGVKD. The CDR3 runs 17 residues. The DNA of the CDR3 is TGTGCCATCAGTGAGTCGGGGACAGGGATTGGGGGCACTGAAGCTTTCTTT. Encoded protein: CAISESGTGIGGTEAFF.

The rearrangement links TRBV6-6 to TRBJ1-2; TRBD1 might be the D (5 bases). V gave up 2 bases and J gave up 1 base, with 14 bases separating them. Germline CDR1 MNHNY, CDR2 SVGAGI (reference sequence). This CDR3 has 16 amino acids. The CDR3 loop reads CASSYRDGAFNYGYTF. The CDR3 DNA reads TGTGCCAGCAGTTACCGGGACGGAGCCTTTAACTATGGCTACACCTTC.

This chain connects TRBV11-2 to TRBJ2-3; a weak D match, TRBD1 (5 bases). CDR3 size: 14 residues. From germline, CDR1 is SGHAT and CDR2 FQNNGV. V dropped 2 bases and J dropped 1 base, with 7 bases sitting between them. CDR3 sequence (DNA): TGTGCCAGCAGCTTATCAGGGCGCACAGATACGCAGTATTTT. This translates into CASSLSGRTDTQYF.

This clonotype was found a few times. The rearrangement uses TRBV6-5 and TRBJ1-2; a weak D match, TRBD1 (5 bases). The germline V gene has CDR1 MNHEY and CDR2 SVGAGI. V shed 7 bases and J shed 8 bases, with 14 bases lying between them. There are 12 residues in the CDR3. In DNA, the CDR3 is TGTGCCAGCACCCCCGGGGGGGAAGGCTACACCTTC. Protein sequence: CASTPGGEGYTF.

The chain recombines TRBV6-5 with TRBJ1-2; D not resolved. V was pared by 0 bases and J by 8 bases, with 10 bases between. Germline V lookup: CDR1 MNHEY, CDR2 SVGAGI. The CDR3 consists of 13 residues. The chain's CDR3 is CASSYSQESGYTF. In nucleotides, the CDR3 is TGTGCCAGCAGTTACTCTCAGGAATCGGGCTACACCTTC.